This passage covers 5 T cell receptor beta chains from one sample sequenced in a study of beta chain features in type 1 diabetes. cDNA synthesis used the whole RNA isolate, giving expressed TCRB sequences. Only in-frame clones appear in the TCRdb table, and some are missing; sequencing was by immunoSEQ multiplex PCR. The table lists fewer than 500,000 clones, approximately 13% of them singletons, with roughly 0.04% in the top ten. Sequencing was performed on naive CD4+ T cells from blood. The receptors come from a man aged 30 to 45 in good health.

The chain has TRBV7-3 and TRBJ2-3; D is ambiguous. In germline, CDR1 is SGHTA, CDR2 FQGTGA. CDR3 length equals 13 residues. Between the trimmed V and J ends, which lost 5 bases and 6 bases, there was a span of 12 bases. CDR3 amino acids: CASSPRRFDTQYF. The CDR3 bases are TGTGCCAGCAGCCCACGTCGGTTTGATACGCAGTATTTT.

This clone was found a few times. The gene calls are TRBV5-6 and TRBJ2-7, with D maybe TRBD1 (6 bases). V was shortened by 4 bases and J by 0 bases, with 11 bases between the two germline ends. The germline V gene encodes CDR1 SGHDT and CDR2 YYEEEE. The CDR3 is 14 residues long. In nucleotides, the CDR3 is TGTGCCAGCAGCGTAACAGGGAGCTCCTACGAGCAGTACGTC. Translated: CASSVTGSSYEQYV.

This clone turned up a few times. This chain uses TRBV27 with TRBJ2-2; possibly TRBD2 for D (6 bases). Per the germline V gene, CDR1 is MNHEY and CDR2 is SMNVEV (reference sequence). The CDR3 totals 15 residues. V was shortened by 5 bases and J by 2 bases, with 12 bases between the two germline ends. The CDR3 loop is CASSRLEGNTGELFF. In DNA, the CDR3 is TGTGCCAGCAGTAGGTTGGAGGGTAACACCGGGGAGCTGTTTTTT.

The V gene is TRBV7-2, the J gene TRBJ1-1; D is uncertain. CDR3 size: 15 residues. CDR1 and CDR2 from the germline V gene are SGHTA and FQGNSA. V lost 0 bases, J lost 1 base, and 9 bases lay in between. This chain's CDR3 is CASSLAVTENTEAFF. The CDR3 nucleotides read TGTGCCAGCAGCTTAGCAGTCACGGAGAACACTGAAGCTTTCTTT.

The CDR3 DNA reads TGTGCCAGCAGCGAGGACAGACGCACTGAAGCTTTCTTT. It encodes CASSEDRRTEAFF. This chain uses TRBV5-4 with TRBJ1-1, with D perhaps matching TRBD1 (6 bases). Trimming cost V 4 bases and J 4 bases, with 11 bases left between them. Germline CDR1 reads SGHNT; CDR2 reads YYREEE (reference sequence). The CDR3 contains 13 residues.